This entry features one TCR beta chain sequence. The antigen is undetermined. CDR3 length: 14 residues. V was pared by 8 bases and J by 1 base, with 14 bases between. Unique molecular identifiers were present in the TCR beta cDNA libraries. From the PCR reads, TCRdb called clonotypes with MiXCR, one entry per CDR3 protein. The profile shows some 500,000 distinct CDR3 sequences, roughly 46% of them singletons. These data are taken from a study of post-analysis software for immune sequencing data. Study results and caveats: Five or six TRBV segments (TRBV5-6, TRBV5-1 and TRBV20-1 among them) occurred more frequently in patients than in controls.

The chain employs TRBV12-3 or TRBV12-4 and TRBJ1-2; weak D call: TRBD1 (5 bases). The TCR originated in a girl aged 10-17 years with multiple sclerosis. Sequenced input: blood. In DNA, the CDR3 is TGTGCCAGCTTTGCAGGGCTTGGTAACTATGGCTACACCTTC. Translation: CASFAGLGNYGYTF.